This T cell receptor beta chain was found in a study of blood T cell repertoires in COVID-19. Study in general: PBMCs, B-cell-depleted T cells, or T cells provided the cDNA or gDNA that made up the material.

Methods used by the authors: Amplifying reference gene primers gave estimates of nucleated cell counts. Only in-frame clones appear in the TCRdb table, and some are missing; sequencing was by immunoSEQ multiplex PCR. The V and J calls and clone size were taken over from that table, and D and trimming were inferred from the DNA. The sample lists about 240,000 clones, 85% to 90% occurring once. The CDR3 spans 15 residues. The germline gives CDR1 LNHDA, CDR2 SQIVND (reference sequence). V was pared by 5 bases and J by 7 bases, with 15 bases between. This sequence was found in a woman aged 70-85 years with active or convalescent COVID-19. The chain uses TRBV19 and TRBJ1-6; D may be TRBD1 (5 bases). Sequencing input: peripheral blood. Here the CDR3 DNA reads TGTGCCAGTAGTGTACAGGCTCAGTCGAATTCACCCCTCCACTTT. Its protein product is CASSVQAQSNSPLHF.